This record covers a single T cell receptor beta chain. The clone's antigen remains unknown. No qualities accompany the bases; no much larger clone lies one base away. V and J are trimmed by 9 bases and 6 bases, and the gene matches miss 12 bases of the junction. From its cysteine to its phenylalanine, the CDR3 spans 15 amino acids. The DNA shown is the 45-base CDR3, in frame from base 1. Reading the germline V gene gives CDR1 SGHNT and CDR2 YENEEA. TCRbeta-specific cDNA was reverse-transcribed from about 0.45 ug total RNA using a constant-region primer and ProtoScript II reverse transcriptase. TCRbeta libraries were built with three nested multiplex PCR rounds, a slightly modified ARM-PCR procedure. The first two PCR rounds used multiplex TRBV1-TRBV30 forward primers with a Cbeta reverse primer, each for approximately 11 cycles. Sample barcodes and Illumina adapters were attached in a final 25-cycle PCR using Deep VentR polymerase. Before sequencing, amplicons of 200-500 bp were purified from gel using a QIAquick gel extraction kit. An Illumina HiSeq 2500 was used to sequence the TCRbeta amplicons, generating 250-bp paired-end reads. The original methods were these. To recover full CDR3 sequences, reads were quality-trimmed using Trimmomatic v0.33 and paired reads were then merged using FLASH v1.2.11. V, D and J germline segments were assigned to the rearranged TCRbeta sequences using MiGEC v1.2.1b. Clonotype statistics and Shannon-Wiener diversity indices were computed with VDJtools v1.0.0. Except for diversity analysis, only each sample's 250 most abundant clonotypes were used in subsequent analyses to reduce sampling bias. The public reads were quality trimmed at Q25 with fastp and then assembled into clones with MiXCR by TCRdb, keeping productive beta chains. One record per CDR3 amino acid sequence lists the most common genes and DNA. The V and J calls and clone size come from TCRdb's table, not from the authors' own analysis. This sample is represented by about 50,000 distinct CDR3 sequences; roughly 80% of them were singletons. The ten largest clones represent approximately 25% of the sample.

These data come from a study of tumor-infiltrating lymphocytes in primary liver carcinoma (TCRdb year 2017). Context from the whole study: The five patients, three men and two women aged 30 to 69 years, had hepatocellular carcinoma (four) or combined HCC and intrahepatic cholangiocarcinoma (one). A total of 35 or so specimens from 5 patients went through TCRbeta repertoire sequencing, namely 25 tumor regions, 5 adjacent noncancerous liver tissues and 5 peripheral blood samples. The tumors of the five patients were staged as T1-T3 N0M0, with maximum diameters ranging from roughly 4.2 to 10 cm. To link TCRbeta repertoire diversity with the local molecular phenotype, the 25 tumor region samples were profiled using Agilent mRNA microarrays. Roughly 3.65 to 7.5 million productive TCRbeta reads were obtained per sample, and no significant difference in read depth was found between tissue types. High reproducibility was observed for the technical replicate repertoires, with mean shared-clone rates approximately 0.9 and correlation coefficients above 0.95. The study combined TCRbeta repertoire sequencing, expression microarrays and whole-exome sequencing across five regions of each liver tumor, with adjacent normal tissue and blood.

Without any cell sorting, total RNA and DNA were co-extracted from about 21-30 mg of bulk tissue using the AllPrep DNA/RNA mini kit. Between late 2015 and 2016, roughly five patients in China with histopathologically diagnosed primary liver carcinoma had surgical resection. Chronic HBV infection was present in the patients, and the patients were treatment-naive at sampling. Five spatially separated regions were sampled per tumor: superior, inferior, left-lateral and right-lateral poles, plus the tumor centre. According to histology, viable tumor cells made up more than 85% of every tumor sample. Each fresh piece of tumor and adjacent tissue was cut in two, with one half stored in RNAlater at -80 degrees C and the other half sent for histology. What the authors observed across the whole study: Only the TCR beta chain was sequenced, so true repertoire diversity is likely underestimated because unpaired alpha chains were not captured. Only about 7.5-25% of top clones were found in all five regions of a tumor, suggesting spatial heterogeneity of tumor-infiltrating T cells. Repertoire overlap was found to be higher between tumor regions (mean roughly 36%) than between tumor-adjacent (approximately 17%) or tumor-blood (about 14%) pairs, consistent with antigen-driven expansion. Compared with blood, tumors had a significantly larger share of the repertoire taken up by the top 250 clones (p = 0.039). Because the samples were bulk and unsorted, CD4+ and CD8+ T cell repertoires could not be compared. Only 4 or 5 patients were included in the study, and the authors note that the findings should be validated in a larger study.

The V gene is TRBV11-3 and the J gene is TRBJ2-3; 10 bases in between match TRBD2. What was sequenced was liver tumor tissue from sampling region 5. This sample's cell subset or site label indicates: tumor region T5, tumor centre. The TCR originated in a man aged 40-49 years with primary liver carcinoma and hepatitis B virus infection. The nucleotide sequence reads TGTGCCAGTATCTTTAGCGGGAGGCGGACGGATACGCAGTATTTT. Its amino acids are CASIFSGRRTDTQYF. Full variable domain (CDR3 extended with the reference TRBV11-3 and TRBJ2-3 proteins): EAGVVQSPRYKIIEKKQPVAFWCNPISGHNTLYWYLQNLGQGPELLIRYENEEAVDDSQLPKDRFSAERLKGVDSTLKIQPAELGDSAVYLCASIFSGRRTDTQYFGPGTRLTVL.